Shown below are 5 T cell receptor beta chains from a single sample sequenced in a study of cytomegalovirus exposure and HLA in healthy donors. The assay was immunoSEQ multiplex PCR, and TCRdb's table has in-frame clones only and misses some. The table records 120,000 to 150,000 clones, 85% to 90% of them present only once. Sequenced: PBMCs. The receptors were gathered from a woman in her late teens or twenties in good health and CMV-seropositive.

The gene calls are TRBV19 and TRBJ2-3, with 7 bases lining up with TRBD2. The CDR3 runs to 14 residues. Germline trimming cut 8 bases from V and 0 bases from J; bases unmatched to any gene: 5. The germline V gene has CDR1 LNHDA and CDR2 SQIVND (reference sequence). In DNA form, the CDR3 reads TGTGCCAGTCAGTGGGGGGGTAGCACAGATACGCAGTATTTT. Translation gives CASQWGGSTDTQYF.

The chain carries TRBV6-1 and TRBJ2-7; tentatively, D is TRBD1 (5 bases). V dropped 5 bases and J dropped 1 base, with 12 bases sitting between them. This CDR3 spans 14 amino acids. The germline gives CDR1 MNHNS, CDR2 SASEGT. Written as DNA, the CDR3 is TGTGCCAGCAGTATTGACAGTGGGTCCTACGAGCAGTACTTC. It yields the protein CASSIDSGSYEQYF.

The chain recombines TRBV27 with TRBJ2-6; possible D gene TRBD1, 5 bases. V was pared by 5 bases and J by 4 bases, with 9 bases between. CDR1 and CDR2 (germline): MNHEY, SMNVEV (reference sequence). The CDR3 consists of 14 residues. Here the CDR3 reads CASSPWTGANVLTF. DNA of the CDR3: TGTGCCAGCAGTCCCTGGACAGGGGCCAACGTCCTGACTTTC.

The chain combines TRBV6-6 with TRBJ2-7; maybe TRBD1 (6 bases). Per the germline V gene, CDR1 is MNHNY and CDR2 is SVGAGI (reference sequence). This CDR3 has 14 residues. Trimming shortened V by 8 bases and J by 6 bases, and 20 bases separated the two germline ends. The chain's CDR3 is CASGGLQGPFEQYF. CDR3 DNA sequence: TGTGCCAGCGGAGGTTTACAGGGTCCGTTCGAGCAGTACTTC.

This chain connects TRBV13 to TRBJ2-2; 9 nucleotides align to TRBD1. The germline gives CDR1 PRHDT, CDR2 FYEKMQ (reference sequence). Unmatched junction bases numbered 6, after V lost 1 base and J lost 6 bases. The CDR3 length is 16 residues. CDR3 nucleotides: TGTGCCAGCAGCTTAGTCGGACAGGGGTGGCCCGGGGAGCTGTTTTTT. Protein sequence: CASSLVGQGWPGELFF.